Listed here are 3 T cell receptor beta chains from one sample, sequenced in a study of Graves' ophthalmopathy and Graves' hyperthyroidism. RNA transcripts were the source from which TCR beta CDR3 regions were amplified. HTBI-primed RT-PCR formed the first round, and a multiplex PCR formed the second. From the multiplex PCR reads, TCRdb called clonotypes with MiXCR, one entry per CDR3 protein. The sample has fewer than 650,000 distinct CDR3 sequences, about a fifth seen once. Sequenced input: peripheral blood. The receptors stem from a woman under 30 with stable Graves' hyperthyroidism. Some clones in this sample may be carry-over from other donors' samples.

This clonotype was seen repeatedly, ten times or more. J is TRBJ1-6 and V is TRBV6-5; D not certain. V lost 8 bases, J lost 4 bases, and 15 bases lay in between. This CDR3 comprises 15 residues. CDR1 is MNHEY, CDR2 SVGAGI, per germline. The CDR3, as DNA: TGTGCCAGCCGCCGGGCTTCTACTTATAATTCACCCCTCCACTTT. Its translation is CASRRASTYNSPLHF.

The sample holds a few counts of this clonotype. The chain combines TRBV28 with TRBJ2-5; D possibly corresponds to TRBD1 (5 bases). The CDR3 totals 15 residues. Trimming stripped 8 bases from V and 5 bases from J, with 21 bases between. CDR1 is MDHEN, CDR2 SYDVKM, per germline. CDR3 residues: CASLDRKGPHETQYF. CDR3 DNA sequence: TGTGCCAGCTTGGACCGCAAGGGGCCGCACGAGACCCAGTACTTC.

The chain joins TRBV27 to TRBJ1-6; 7 bases agree with TRBD1. With 2 bases clipped from V and 11 bases from J, the junction kept 9 bases outside the gene matches. The germline V gene encodes CDR1 MNHEY and CDR2 SMNVEV (reference sequence). The CDR3 is 15 residues long. The chain's CDR3 is CASSLPQGVSPPLHF. CDR3 bases: TGTGCCAGCAGTTTACCCCAGGGGGTCTCTCCACCCCTCCACTTT.